These 20 T cell receptor beta chains originate from one sample sequenced in a study of blood T cell repertoires in COVID-19. The repertoire was sequenced with immunoSEQ multiplex PCR; TCRdb's copy has only in-frame clones and lacks some. The repertoire includes roughly 200,000 clones, 80% of them detected once, and around 5.8% sits in the top ten. Specimen: peripheral blood. The source of these receptors is an older woman with acute or convalescent COVID-19.

The genes are TRBV18 and TRBJ1-5; no reliable D call. This CDR3 is 14 amino acids long. Trimming pared 5 bases from V and 0 bases from J, leaving 8 bases between. Germline values: CDR1 KGHSH, CDR2 LQKENI. The CDR3 nucleotides read TGTGCCAGCTCAGGCTTCAGTAGCAATCAGCCCCAGCATTTT. It translates to CASSGFSSNQPQHF.

The V and J genes are TRBV18 and TRBJ1-2, with 7 nucleotides matching TRBD1. The CDR3 extends over 15 amino acids. Trimming at V came to 0 bases and at J to 4 bases, leaving 5 bases not matched to a gene. Germline CDR1 and CDR2: KGHSH and LQKENI. The DNA of the CDR3 is TGTGCCAGCTCACCACCTACCGGACAGGCCTATGGCTACACCTTC. This gives the protein CASSPPTGQAYGYTF.

J is TRBJ2-4 and V is TRBV19; 12 nucleotides align to TRBD2. This CDR3 comprises 16 residues. V was pared by 5 bases and J by 8 bases, with 10 bases of the junction left unmatched. CDR1 is LNHDA and CDR2 is SQIVND in the germline V gene (reference sequence). The CDR3 protein is CASSSLAGGLQYIQYF. The CDR3, as DNA: TGTGCCAGTAGTTCCCTAGCGGGAGGGCTGCAGTACATTCAGTACTTC.

This chain joins TRBV6-5 and TRBJ1-5, with unresolved D. Germline CDR1 is MNHEY and CDR2 is SVGAGI. CDR3 size: 15 residues. V was cut by 5 bases and J by 0 bases, with 11 bases left in between. In DNA, the CDR3 is TGTGCCAGCAGTACGAGCGGAATTAGCAATCAGCCCCAGCATTTT. Protein: CASSTSGISNQPQHF.

The DNA of the CDR3 is TGCAGCGTTCGTACAGGGGTGACAGATACGCAGTATTTT. Residues: CSVRTGVTDTQYF. V gene TRBV29-1 combines with J gene TRBJ2-3; 7 bases match TRBD1. There are 13 residues in the CDR3. Germline V CDR1 and CDR2: SQVTM, ANQGSEA. After removal of 5 bases from V and 3 bases from J, the junction contained 5 bases not matched to a gene.

This clone was found a few times. The chain links TRBV7-2 to TRBJ2-7; 7 nucleotides align to TRBD2. Germline lookup yields CDR1 SGHTA and CDR2 FQGNSA. CDR3 size: 15 residues. V shed 2 bases and J 2 bases; nucleotides not matched to a gene: 6. The CDR3 DNA is TGTGCCAGCAGCTTACGGGGAGGGTCCACCTACGAGCAGTACTTC. It encodes CASSLRGGSTYEQYF.

CDR3 sequence (DNA): TGTGCCAGCAGCTTAGGTTTGGGCAGGGGCGATGAGACCCAGTACTTC. It encodes CASSLGLGRGDETQYF. The chain combines TRBV11-2 with TRBJ2-5; possible D gene TRBD1, 6 bases. The CDR3 contains 16 residues. CDR1 and CDR2 (germline): SGHAT, FQNNGV. The V end lost 1 base, the J end lost 5 bases, and 17 bases lay between the germline ends.

The V gene is TRBV11-3, the J gene TRBJ2-2; the D gene is possibly TRBD2 (7 bases). This CDR3 is 16 amino acids long. V shed 4 bases and J shed 5 bases, with 17 bases lying between them. Looked up from germline, CDR1 is SGHNT and CDR2 is YENEEA. CDR3 DNA sequence: TGTGCCAGCAGCTCCGCGACGGGGGGCCGGACCGGGGAGCTGTTTTTT. It encodes CASSSATGGRTGELFF.

This clone showed up just a few times. The V gene is TRBV5-1, the J gene TRBJ2-5; 7 positions agree with TRBD2. The CDR3 sequence is 16 residues long. Germline V gives CDR1 SGHRS, CDR2 YFSETQ. V lost 3 bases to trimming and J lost 1 base; unmatched junction nucleotides: 9. The CDR3 region has the DNA TGCGCCAGCAGCTCCTTACCTAGCGGAGGCCAAGAGACCCAGTACTTC. This encodes CASSSLPSGGQETQYF.

The chain has TRBV7-2 and TRBJ2-1; 10 nucleotides align to TRBD2. Germline V gene lookup returns CDR1 SGHTA and CDR2 FQGNSA. The CDR3 sequence is 15 residues long. V shed 4 bases, J shed 3 bases, and the junction held 3 bases outside the gene matches. CDR3 region: CASSSRTSGYNEQFF. DNA of the CDR3: TGTGCCAGCAGCTCCCGGACTAGCGGCTACAATGAGCAGTTCTTC.

The chain uses TRBV28 and TRBJ2-7; tentatively, D is TRBD2 (5 bases). Germline V gene sequence: CDR1 MDHEN, CDR2 SYDVKM. CDR3 length equals 14 residues. V was cut by 4 bases and J by 3 bases, with 13 bases left in between. As DNA, the CDR3 is TGTGCCAGCAGTTCCGGGGAGAGGCGCTACGAGCAGTACTTC. This encodes CASSSGERRYEQYF.

V and J are TRBV5-1 and TRBJ2-7, with 7 bases identical to TRBD1. The CDR3 is 15 amino acids. CDR1 is SGHRS, CDR2 YFSETQ, per germline. With V trimmed by 2 bases and J by 3 bases, 8 bases remained unmatched. CDR3 DNA sequence: TGCGCCAGCAGCTTCTCTGGGACAGTGGGCTACGAGCAGTACTTC. It encodes CASSFSGTVGYEQYF.

The rearrangement uses TRBV29-1 and TRBJ1-1; TRBD1 agrees at 8 bases. The CDR3 extends over 13 amino acids. Germline trimming cut 4 bases from V and 3 bases from J; bases unmatched to any gene: 4. Germline loops: CDR1 SQVTM, CDR2 ANQGSEA. The CDR3 coding sequence is TGCAGCGTTGGAACGACAGGGGACACTGAAGCTTTCTTT. Protein sequence: CSVGTTGDTEAFF. The whole variable domain, filled in from reference TRBV29-1 and TRBJ1-1, reads SAVISQKPSRDICQRGTSLTIQCQVDSQVTMMFWYRQQPGQSLTLIATANQGSEATYESGFVIDKFPISRPNLTFSTLTVSNMSPEDSSIYLCSVGTTGDTEAFFGQGTRLTVV.

The rearrangement uses TRBV6-6 and TRBJ1-1; TRBD1 matches at 8 bases. The length of the CDR3 is 14 residues. CDR1 is MNHNY and CDR2 is SVGAGI in the germline V gene (reference sequence). Trimming took 5 bases from V and 4 from J; bases not matched to a gene: 6. Written as DNA, the CDR3 is TGTGCCAGCAGTACCGCGCAGGGGGCCACTGAAGCTTTCTTT. It codes for CASSTAQGATEAFF.

The chain has TRBV7-8 and TRBJ2-1, with 9 bases that match TRBD2. Trimming cost V 1 base and J 8 bases; bases outside gene matches: 6. The germline gives CDR1 SGHVS, CDR2 FQNEAQ. This CDR3 is 15 amino acids long. CDR3 loop: CASSLGAGGRYEQFF. In DNA form, the CDR3 reads TGTGCCAGCAGCTTAGGGGCGGGAGGGCGGTATGAGCAGTTCTTC.

The chain has TRBV19 and TRBJ2-7, with 7 bases aligning to TRBD2. The CDR3 runs 16 residues. J lost 0 bases, V lost 4 bases, and 9 bases had no gene match. In germline, CDR1 is LNHDA, CDR2 SQIVND (reference sequence). The CDR3 loop reads CASSTPLGEGSYEQYF. CDR3 nucleotides: TGTGCCAGTAGTACCCCCCTAGGGGAGGGCTCCTACGAGCAGTACTTC.

The rearrangement joins TRBV6-1 to TRBJ2-3, with 9 bases lining up with TRBD1. The CDR3 contains 15 residues. The germline V gene encodes CDR1 MNHNS and CDR2 SASEGT. V shed 5 bases and J 3 bases; nucleotides not matched to a gene: 6. The CDR3 DNA is TGTGCCAGCAGTCCCGGACAGGGGCGGACAGATACGCAGTATTTT. This codes for CASSPGQGRTDTQYF.

The V call is TRBV2, the J call TRBJ2-1; TRBD2 aligns across 7 bases. This CDR3 has 14 residues. The ends lost 9 bases at V and 0 bases at J; junction bases unmatched: 5. Germline CDR1 reads SNHLY; CDR2 reads FYNNEI. CDR3 sequence: CASLSGGSYNEQFF. In DNA, the CDR3 is TGTGCCAGTCTGTCGGGGGGCTCCTACAATGAGCAGTTCTTC.

The rearrangement joins TRBV6-4 to TRBJ2-2, with 7 bases matching TRBD2. Trimming took 3 bases from V and 0 from J; bases not matched to a gene: 4. The germline gives CDR1 MRHNA, CDR2 SNTAGT. The CDR3 is 16 residues long. In DNA, the CDR3 is TGTGCCAGCAGTGATACAGCGGGGTCGAACACCGGGGAGCTGTTTTTT. Amino acid sequence: CASSDTAGSNTGELFF.

CDR3: CASRLTGQGQETQYF. In DNA form, the CDR3 reads TGCGCCAGCCGACTTACGGGACAGGGGCAAGAGACCCAGTACTTC. V is TRBV5-1 and J is TRBJ2-5; 10 bases match TRBD1. Losses at the gene ends were 7 bases for V and 2 bases for J; bases not matched to a gene: 8. Germline V CDR1 and CDR2: SGHRS, YFSETQ. The CDR3 is made up of 15 amino acids.